This note documents a single T cell receptor beta chain sequence. These data are taken from a study of blood T cell repertoires in COVID-19. Across the study: PBMCs, B-cell-depleted T cells, or T cells were the source of the cDNA or gDNA that made up the material.

J lost 10 bases, V lost 2 bases, and 5 bases had no gene match. The CDR3 covers 13 residues. The germline CDR1 and CDR2 sequences are SEHNR and FQNEAQ (reference sequence). Authors' analysis steps: Reference gene primer amplification yielded estimated nucleated cell counts. Clones were read by immunoSEQ multiplex PCR, and TCRdb kept only the in-frame ones, dropping some. For V, J and clone size, that table is used; D and trimming come from the DNA. The sample includes 140,000 or so clones, about four fifths seen only once; the top ten take around 8.5%. This sequence joins TRBV7-9 and TRBJ1-5, with TRBD1 identical over 7 bases. The specimen was peripheral blood. The source is a human donor in a cohort sampled during active COVID-19. The DNA for the CDR3 is TGTGCCAGCAGCTTATATACAGGGGAACCCCAGCATTTT. Amino acids: CASSLYTGEPQHF.